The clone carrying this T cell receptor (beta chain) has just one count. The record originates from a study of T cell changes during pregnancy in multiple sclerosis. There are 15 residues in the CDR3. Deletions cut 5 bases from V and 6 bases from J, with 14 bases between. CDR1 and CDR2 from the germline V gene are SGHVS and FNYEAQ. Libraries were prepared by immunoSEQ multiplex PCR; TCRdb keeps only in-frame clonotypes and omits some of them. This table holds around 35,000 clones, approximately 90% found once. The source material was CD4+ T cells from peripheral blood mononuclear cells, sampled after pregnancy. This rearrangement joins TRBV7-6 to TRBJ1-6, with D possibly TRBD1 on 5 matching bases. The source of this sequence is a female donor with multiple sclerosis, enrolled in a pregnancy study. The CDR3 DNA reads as TGTGCCAGCAGCGTAAGGGGTCACTTTAATTCACCCCTCCACTTT. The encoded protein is CASSVRGHFNSPLHF. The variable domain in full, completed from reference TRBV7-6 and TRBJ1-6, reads GAGVSQSPRYKVTKRGQDVALRCDPISGHVSLYWYRQALGQGPEFLTYFNYEAQQDKSGLPNDRFSAERPEGSISTLTIQRTEQRDSAMYRCASSVRGHFNSPLHFGNGTRLTVT.